The 30 T cell receptor beta chains listed next were all sequenced from one sample in a study of cytomegalovirus exposure and HLA in healthy donors. Primers for the PCR totalled 60 Vbeta and 13 Jbeta. Some clones are missing from TCRdb's copy, which holds only in-frame ones; the method was immunoSEQ multiplex PCR. The sample contains some 200,000 clones, 75% to 80% of which appear only once. The specimen sequenced was PBMCs. The receptors stem from a female donor in good health and CMV-seronegative.

This chain joins TRBV15 and TRBJ2-7; D perhaps matches TRBD2 (5 bases). The CDR3 spans 15 residues. V was pared by 5 bases and J by 1 base, with 15 bases between. CDR1 and CDR2 (germline): LNHNV, YYDKDF (reference sequence). CDR3 DNA sequence: TGTGCCACCAGCCAACAACCAGACTATTCCTACGAGCAGTACTTC. Residues: CATSQQPDYSYEQYF.

The chain is built from TRBV2 and TRBJ1-4, with TRBD1 matching over 12 bases. Trimming cost V 7 bases and J 7 bases; bases outside gene matches: 7. The CDR3 has 15 amino acids. Per the germline V gene, CDR1 is SNHLY and CDR2 is FYNNEI. CDR3 coding DNA: TGTGCCAGCACCCGGGACAGGGGGCGAAGTGAAAAACTGTTTTTT. This translates into CASTRDRGRSEKLFF.

The chain uses TRBV21-1 and TRBJ2-3; the tabulated D call, TRBD2, remains unverified against the DNA. TRBV21-1 represents a pseudogene. The CDR3 spans 21 residues. This CDR3 is CASSTDTTEGGSPTSTDTQYF. In DNA, the CDR3 is TGTGCCAGCAGCACTGACACGACGGAGGGGGGGAGCCCGACTAGCACAGATACGCAGTATTTT.

The rearrangement uses TRBV11-1 and TRBJ1-1, with D perhaps matching TRBD1 (5 bases). Trimming left V 5 bases short and J 0 bases short, with 7 bases between. The germline V gene encodes CDR1 SGHAT and CDR2 FQDESV (reference sequence). The CDR3 has 13 amino acids. Written as DNA, the CDR3 is TGTGCCAGCAGCCCGGACATGAACACTGAAGCTTTCTTT. It codes for CASSPDMNTEAFF.

This clone appeared a few times. The chain has TRBV7-2 and TRBJ2-7, with D possibly matching TRBD1 (5 bases). With 4 bases removed from V and 6 bases from J, the gap between germline ends came to 13 bases. The CDR3 is 13 residues long. Germline V lookup: CDR1 SGHTA, CDR2 FQGNSA. As DNA, the CDR3 is TGTGCCAGCAGCTCCCGCTCAGGGCGCGAGCAGTACTTC. It translates to CASSSRSGREQYF.

The V call is TRBV5-1, the J call TRBJ2-1; 10 bases agree with TRBD2. CDR1 SGHRS and CDR2 YFSETQ come from the germline V gene. V shed 5 bases and J 6 bases; nucleotides not matched to a gene: 5. The CDR3 runs 14 residues. The CDR3 region is CASSLAGVTNEQFF. The CDR3 DNA reads TGCGCCAGCAGTCTAGCGGGAGTAACCAATGAGCAGTTCTTC.

This clone was seen a single time. The chain couples TRBV2 to TRBJ1-5; no clear D gene. V lost 5 bases and J 1 base, leaving 9 bases between the germline ends. CDR3 length: 14 amino acids. Germline V gives CDR1 SNHLY, CDR2 FYNNEI. The CDR3 reads CASSLDRSNQPQHF. CDR3 DNA: TGTGCCAGCAGTCTAGATCGGAGCAATCAGCCCCAGCATTTT.

J is TRBJ2-7 and V is TRBV5-1, with D maybe TRBD2 (6 bases). V lost 4 bases, J lost 2 bases, and 16 bases lay in between. Germline CDR1 SGHRS, CDR2 YFSETQ. The CDR3 has 15 residues. The CDR3 loop is CASSPIGTPAYEQYF. CDR3 nucleotide sequence: TGCGCCAGCAGCCCAATCGGGACTCCCGCCTACGAGCAGTACTTC.

A remark on this clone: The junction and the germline gene differ at one end; a read error may be behind it. This chain links TRBV15 with TRBJ1-2; unclear D gene. Germline assignment: CDR1 LNHNV and CDR2 YYDKDF (reference sequence). This CDR3 has 14 amino acids. The CDR3 nucleotides are TGTGCCACCACCAGAGGTGGCGGCTACTATGGCTACACCTTC. Its protein is CATTRGGGYYGYTF.

The chain has TRBV9 and TRBJ2-1; perhaps TRBD2 as D (5 bases). The germline CDR1 and CDR2 sequences are SGDLS and YYNGEE. CDR3 size: 13 residues. The V end was cut by 3 bases, the J end by 5 bases, with 9 bases between. CDR3 coding DNA: TGTGCCAGCAGCGCGACTATCAACAATGAGCAGTTCTTC. Translating gives CASSATINNEQFF.

Worth noting for this clone: The junction departs from germline at one end; a sequencing error may be responsible. The CDR3 reads CSSSLAQQRGGYEQYF. The CDR3 DNA reads TGTTCCAGCAGCTTAGCTCAACAGAGGGGGGGCTACGAGCAGTACTTC. The chain carries TRBV7-9 and TRBJ2-7; D is perhaps TRBD2 (7 bases). Germline CDR1 is SEHNR and CDR2 is FQNEAQ (reference sequence). The CDR3 runs 16 residues.

The chain has TRBV7-6 and TRBJ1-4; 7 bases fit TRBD1. The length of the CDR3 is 16 residues. Trimming cost V 0 bases and J 3 bases; bases outside gene matches: 4. Germline V gene lookup returns CDR1 SGHVS and CDR2 FNYEAQ. CDR3 bases: TGTGCCAGCAGCTTAGCAGGCAGGGGGGCTAATGAAAAACTGTTTTTT. This translates into CASSLAGRGANEKLFF. Drawing the rest from reference TRBV7-6 and TRBJ1-4, the complete variable domain is GAGVSQSPRYKVTKRGQDVALRCDPISGHVSLYWYRQALGQGPEFLTYFNYEAQQDKSGLPNDRFSAERPEGSISTLTIQRTEQRDSAMYRCASSLAGRGANEKLFFGSGTQLSVL.

This clone was seen more than once but under ten times. V is TRBV7-2 and J is TRBJ1-1; TRBD1 matches at 7 bases. J lost 1 base, V lost 0 bases, and 5 bases had no gene match. The CDR3 spans 16 residues. Germline lookup yields CDR1 SGHTA and CDR2 FQGNSA. In DNA, the CDR3 is TGTGCCAGCAGCTTAGCCAGACAGGGTTCGAACACTGAAGCTTTCTTT. It encodes CASSLARQGSNTEAFF.

The chain has TRBV6-1 and TRBJ1-5, with a weak D call TRBD1 (6 bases). This CDR3 is 14 amino acids long. Between the trimmed V and J ends, which lost 6 bases and 2 bases, there was a span of 11 bases. Germline loops: CDR1 MNHNS, CDR2 SASEGT. The CDR3 region has the DNA TGTGCCAGCAGCCTAGGGACACGCAATCAGCCCCAGCATTTT. It translates to CASSLGTRNQPQHF.

The sample holds a few counts of this clone. CDR3 bases: TGTGCCAGCAGTCTACCCTTGACAGGGGTTTCAGGGCAGCGCTATGGCTACACCTTC. Its protein product is CASSLPLTGVSGQRYGYTF. The rearrangement joins TRBV28 to TRBJ1-2; 8 positions match TRBD1. The V and J ends lost 5 bases and 4 bases, in that order; junction bases with no gene match: 21. CDR1 and CDR2 from the germline V gene are MDHEN and SYDVKM. The CDR3 runs 19 residues.

This clone has just one count. V and J are TRBV5-1 and TRBJ2-5, with 7 bases identical to TRBD1. The CDR3 sequence is 15 residues long. CDR1 is SGHRS, CDR2 YFSETQ, per germline. V shed 4 bases, J shed 3 bases, and the junction held 9 bases outside the gene matches. The CDR3 DNA sequence: TGCGCCAGCAGCATCGCCGGGACAGAAAAAGAGACCCAGTACTTC. Encoded protein: CASSIAGTEKETQYF.

The V and J genes are TRBV7-3 and TRBJ2-7; D remains ambiguous. This CDR3 spans 13 amino acids. Trimming cost V 5 bases and J 1 base, with 9 bases left between them. Looked up from germline, CDR1 is SGHTA and CDR2 is FQGTGA. The CDR3 region has the DNA TGTGCCAGCAGCCCCGGGTGGTCCTACGAGCAGTACTTC. Protein: CASSPGWSYEQYF.

The chain combines TRBV2 with TRBJ1-1, with D possibly matching TRBD1 (5 bases). Trimming removed 6 bases at V and 4 bases at J, with 18 bases between. Looked up from germline, CDR1 is SNHLY and CDR2 is FYNNEI. The CDR3 is 15 residues long. The DNA for the CDR3 is TGTGCCAGCAGCCGGGGAGGGGCGCCCCGCACTGAAGCTTTCTTT. Translated, it gives CASSRGGAPRTEAFF.

The J gene is TRBJ1-1, the V gene TRBV5-6, with 8 bases fitting TRBD1. Germline trimming cut 3 bases from V and 6 bases from J; bases unmatched to any gene: 7. In germline, CDR1 is SGHDT, CDR2 YYEEEE. The CDR3 has 14 residues. The CDR3 DNA sequence: TGTGCCAGCAGCTCGGACAGGGAAGGCTCTGAAGCTTTCTTT. Translating it yields CASSSDREGSEAFF. Together with reference TRBV5-6 and TRBJ1-1, the CDR3 gives the full variable domain: DAGVTQSPTHLIKTRGQQVTLRCSPKSGHDTVSWYQQALGQGPQFIFQYYEEEERQRGNFPDRFSGHQFPNYSSELNVNALLLGDSALYLCASSSDREGSEAFFGQGTRLTVV.

The chain links TRBV28 to TRBJ2-5; D ambiguous. The CDR3 runs to 11 residues. With 5 bases removed from V and 8 bases from J, the gap between germline ends came to 9 bases. Germline CDR1 is MDHEN and CDR2 is SYDVKM. The CDR3 sequence: CASSPSRTQYF. The CDR3, as DNA: TGTGCCAGCAGTCCCTCCAGAACCCAGTACTTC.

This clone was detected a few times. The chain uses TRBV7-9 and TRBJ2-2; D is possibly TRBD2 (7 bases). Germline V gene sequence: CDR1 SEHNR, CDR2 FQNEAQ (reference sequence). There are 17 residues in the CDR3. Deletions cut 2 bases from V and 4 bases from J, with 17 bases between. This chain's CDR3 is CASSLSSIGGPTGELFF. The DNA for the CDR3 is TGTGCCAGCAGCTTATCCTCTATCGGGGGGCCCACCGGGGAGCTGTTTTTT.

This chain joins TRBV14 and TRBJ2-1, with D uncertain. The CDR3 is 13 residues long. The germline gives CDR1 SGHDN, CDR2 FVKESK. The germline V and J ends were trimmed by 0 bases and 10 bases, with 10 bases remaining between them. The CDR3 nucleotides are TGTGCCAGCAGCCAAGACTTATCAAGCGAGCAGTTCTTC. It codes for CASSQDLSSEQFF.

Concerning this clone itself: The same CDR3 can be traced to other DNA sequences in this sample. This chain joins TRBV29-1 and TRBJ2-6, with D perhaps TRBD1 (5 bases). V lost 4 bases, J lost 0 bases, and 7 bases lay in between. The length of the CDR3 is 14 residues. Germline CDR1 SQVTM, CDR2 ANQGSEA. The CDR3 loop is CSVGDSSGANVLTF. CDR3 nucleotides: TGCAGCGTTGGAGACAGCTCTGGGGCCAACGTCCTGACTTTC.

The J gene is TRBJ1-3, the V gene TRBV5-4; TRBD1 agrees at 9 bases. This CDR3 has 14 amino acids. V was clipped by 4 bases and J by 4 bases; unmatched bases: 3. Germline V lookup: CDR1 SGHNT, CDR2 YYREEE (reference sequence). CDR3 region: CASSRDRAGNTIYF. In DNA form, the CDR3 reads TGTGCCAGCAGCCGGGACAGGGCCGGAAACACCATATATTTT.

The chain is built from TRBV27 and TRBJ2-3, with a weak D call TRBD1 (7 bases). This CDR3 has 15 amino acids. Trimming removed 3 bases from V and 3 bases from J, with 13 bases in between. Germline values: CDR1 MNHEY, CDR2 SMNVEV (reference sequence). CDR3 region: CASSLRRGPTDTQYF. CDR3 bases: TGTGCCAGCAGTTTGAGGAGGGGGCCGACAGATACGCAGTATTTT.

The chain uses TRBV6-5 and TRBJ2-1; maybe TRBD2 (6 bases). Trimming removed 4 bases from V and 8 bases from J, with 15 bases in between. Germline CDR1 and CDR2: MNHEY and SVGAGI. The CDR3 sequence is 14 residues long. DNA of the CDR3: TGTGCCAGCAGTTTCGGGAGAATGGTGGATGAGCAGTTCTTC. It is translated as CASSFGRMVDEQFF.

This clone was observed a handful of times. J is TRBJ2-2 and V is TRBV5-4; TRBD2 is a possible D gene (6 bases). V was shortened by 1 base and J by 8 bases, with 15 bases between the two germline ends. Germline CDR1 and CDR2: SGHNT and YYREEE (reference sequence). CDR3 length: 15 amino acids. CDR3 residues: CASSLSGVNLGELFF. The CDR3, as DNA: TGTGCCAGCAGCTTGTCGGGAGTAAACTTGGGGGAGCTGTTTTTT.

This clone was detected only a few times. The chain links TRBV7-3 to TRBJ2-3; 7 nucleotides line up with TRBD2. Trimming took 2 bases from V and 2 from J; bases not matched to a gene: 4. In germline, CDR1 is SGHTA, CDR2 FQGTGA. This CDR3 has 15 residues. The CDR3, as DNA: TGTGCCAGCAGCTTATGGGGAGGGCCCACAGATACGCAGTATTTT. As protein: CASSLWGGPTDTQYF. Filled out from reference TRBV7-3 and TRBJ2-3, the complete variable domain reads GAGVSQTPSNKVTEKGKYVELRCDPISGHTALYWYRQSLGQGPEFLIYFQGTGAADDSGLPNDRFFAVRPEGSVSTLKIQRTERGDSAVYLCASSLWGGPTDTQYFGPGTRLTVL.

The V gene is TRBV15, the J gene TRBJ2-3, with D possibly TRBD1 on 5 matching bases. The V gene lost 1 base and the J gene lost 2 bases, with 10 bases spanning the gap. This CDR3 spans 15 amino acids. Per the germline V gene, CDR1 is LNHNV and CDR2 is YYDKDF (reference sequence). CDR3 bases: TGTGCCACCAGCAGAGCTGACAGATCCACAGATACGCAGTATTTT. Protein: CATSRADRSTDTQYF.

V gene TRBV28 combines with J gene TRBJ1-4, with TRBD1 as a possible D gene (5 bases). CDR3 size: 14 residues. V lost 5 bases to trimming and J lost 6 bases, with 13 bases between them. Looked up from germline, CDR1 is MDHEN and CDR2 is SYDVKM. The CDR3 loop is CASSLPQGYEKLFF. The CDR3 nucleotides are TGTGCCAGCAGTCTTCCGCAGGGATATGAAAAACTGTTTTTT.